This entry lists 25 T cell receptor beta chains sequenced from one sample in a study of early T cells in non-severe SARS-CoV-2 infection. TCRdb re-called the 5' RACE reads through MiXCR, storing one row per CDR3 protein. The sample lists some 22,000 distinct CDR3 sequences; about 4% were seen once. Material for sequencing was whole blood. Receptors were obtained from an adult who was a healthcare worker with PCR-confirmed SARS-CoV-2 infection or an uninfected control (not recorded which).

This clonotype is categorized as medium-sized. This chain joins TRBV10-3 and TRBJ1-1, with 10 bases aligning to TRBD1. This CDR3 has 15 residues. The germline gives CDR1 ENHRY, CDR2 SYGVKD. V was pared by 6 bases and J by 1 base, with 5 bases of the junction left unmatched. The CDR3: CAISHRDRGNTEAFF. CDR3 nucleotide sequence: TGTGCCATCAGCCACCGGGACAGGGGGAACACTGAAGCTTTCTTT.

This clonotype was detected many times. The chain couples TRBV27 to TRBJ2-3; the D gene is possibly TRBD2 (6 bases). The CDR3 is 15 residues long. In germline, CDR1 is MNHEY, CDR2 SMNVEV (reference sequence). The V gene lost 5 bases and the J gene lost 1 base, with 13 bases spanning the gap. The CDR3 spells CASSLTSSGTDTQYF. CDR3 bases: TGTGCCAGCAGTCTTACGTCTAGCGGCACAGATACGCAGTATTTT.

V gene TRBV20-1 combines with J gene TRBJ2-3, with 14 bases that match TRBD2. The CDR3 has 14 amino acids. V trimming: 7 bases; J trimming: 10 bases; junction bases outside the gene matches: 10. Germline CDR1 is DFQATT and CDR2 is SNEGSKA (reference sequence). CDR3 DNA: TGCAGTGTCCAGACTAGCGGGGGGGCCGGGGCGCAGTATTTT. This encodes CSVQTSGGAGAQYF.

This clonotype was recorded at least ten times. This chain joins TRBV10-3 and TRBJ2-7, with D unclear. V shed 3 bases and J shed 2 bases, with 17 bases lying between them. The CDR3 consists of 16 residues. CDR1 and CDR2 from the germline V gene are ENHRY and SYGVKD. DNA of the CDR3: TGTGCCATCAGTGACACCCAAGGAGAGGTAACCTACGAGCAGTACTTC. This codes for CAISDTQGEVTYEQYF.

This clonotype was seen many times. The CDR3 sequence: CASSLDRPPDTQYF. The CDR3 DNA reads TGTGCCAGCAGCTTAGACAGGCCCCCAGATACGCAGTATTTT. This chain uses TRBV11-3 with TRBJ2-3; unclear D gene. This CDR3 spans 14 amino acids. Germline V gene sequence: CDR1 SGHNT, CDR2 YENEEA. Trimming removed 0 bases from V and 4 bases from J, with 8 bases in between.

The rearrangement joins TRBV29-1 to TRBJ2-7; D remains unclear. Germline V CDR1 and CDR2: SQVTM, ANQGSEA. The CDR3 covers 13 residues. V shed 4 bases and J shed 2 bases, with 12 bases lying between them. The CDR3 DNA sequence: TGCAGCGTTGTTGGGGTAGTAACCTACGAGCAGTACTTC. Its translation is CSVVGVVTYEQYF.

By sample share, this clonotype is medium-sized. The genes are TRBV19 and TRBJ1-2, with a weak D call TRBD1 (5 bases). Trimming shortened V by 3 bases and J by 10 bases, and 15 bases separated the two germline ends. The CDR3 is 13 residues long. The germline V gene has CDR1 LNHDA and CDR2 SQIVND (reference sequence). CDR3 protein: CASSINQGADYTF. Here the CDR3 DNA reads TGTGCCAGTAGTATCAATCAGGGAGCTGACTACACCTTC.

The table lists this clonotype with a few counts. The chain employs TRBV12-3 or TRBV12-4 and TRBJ2-1; 7 bases map to TRBD1. The trim removed 5 bases at V and 0 bases at J, leaving 7 bases unmatched. This CDR3 is built from 16 residues. CDR3 DNA: TGTGCCAGCAGTCCGGGACAGACCGCCTCCTACAATGAGCAGTTCTTC. Translated: CASSPGQTASYNEQFF.

This clonotype occurred many times. The CDR3 region is CASIGGGPTGELFF. The DNA for the CDR3 is TGTGCCAGCATCGGCGGGGGGCCCACCGGGGAGCTGTTTTTT. V gene TRBV27 combines with J gene TRBJ2-2; 8 bases agree with TRBD2. V lost 7 bases and J lost 4; bases outside the gene matches: 5. This CDR3 has 14 amino acids. Per the germline V gene, CDR1 is MNHEY and CDR2 is SMNVEV (reference sequence).

The table lists this clonotype with a few counts. The CDR3 DNA follows: TGCGCCAGCAGCGGAACAGGGGCGGGCACAGATACGCAGTATTTT. Translated: CASSGTGAGTDTQYF. J is TRBJ2-3 and V is TRBV5-1; 7 bases match TRBD1. Per germline, CDR1 SGHRS and CDR2 YFSETQ. CDR3 length: 15 residues. V was pared by 4 bases and J by 1 base, with 6 bases of the junction left unmatched.

Comment on this clonotype: A read error may explain this, as a much larger clone is one base away. Here the CDR3 DNA reads TGTGCCAGCAGCTTAGTATCTAGCGACGGGAGGGATGCGCAGTATTTT. Translating it yields CASSLVSSDGRDAQYF. The rearrangement links TRBV7-2 to TRBJ2-3, with TRBD2 matching 8 bases. With 1 base clipped from V and 10 bases from J, the junction kept 13 bases outside the gene matches. Germline values: CDR1 SGHTA, CDR2 FQGNSA. The CDR3 loop spans 16 amino acids.

There are many counts of this clonotype. The rearrangement uses TRBV12-5 and TRBJ2-3; D not resolved. The CDR3 contains 14 residues. Germline V gene data show CDR1 as LGHNT and CDR2 as FRNRAP. The germline V and J ends were trimmed by 6 bases and 2 bases, with 12 bases remaining between them. The chain's CDR3 is CASGLSLFTDTQYF. For the CDR3, the DNA is TGTGCTAGTGGCCTCAGCTTATTCACAGATACGCAGTATTTT. Using reference TRBV12-5 and TRBJ2-3 for the parts outside the CDR3, the full variable domain is DARVTQTPRHKVTEMGQEVTMRCQPILGHNTVFWYRQTMMQGLELLAYFRNRAPLDDSGMPKDRFSAEMPDATLATLKIQPSEPRDSAVYFCASGLSLFTDTQYFGPGTRLTVL.

This clonotype has a count of ten or more. The chain couples TRBV11-2 to TRBJ1-4; D ambiguous. Trimming took 1 base from V and 2 from J, leaving 5 bases between them. Germline assignment: CDR1 SGHAT and CDR2 FQNNGV. The CDR3 has 14 residues. CDR3 region: CASSLAGTNEKLFF. CDR3 DNA sequence: TGTGCCAGCAGCTTAGCTGGGACTAATGAAAAACTGTTTTTT.

This clonotype was seen repeatedly, ten times or more. The rearrangement joins TRBV10-3 to TRBJ2-5; 8 bases match TRBD2. There are 14 residues in the CDR3. The junction had 5 bases not matched to a gene; V was cut back by 8 bases and J by 0 bases. Germline loops: CDR1 ENHRY, CDR2 SYGVKD. The CDR3 sequence is CAIRGGTDQETQYF. CDR3 nucleotides: TGTGCCATCCGGGGGGGAACCGACCAAGAGACCCAGTACTTC.

This clonotype was seen ten or more times. The chain uses TRBV11-2 and TRBJ2-7; no clear D. V was shortened by 5 bases and J by 1 base, with 12 bases between the two germline ends. In germline, CDR1 is SGHAT, CDR2 FQNNGV. This CDR3 comprises 14 residues. The CDR3 loop is CASSAASGSYEQYF. The CDR3 bases are TGTGCCAGCAGCGCGGCTTCCGGTTCCTACGAGCAGTACTTC. Full variable domain (rest looked up from reference TRBV11-2 and TRBJ2-7): EAGVAQSPRYKIIEKRQSVAFWCNPISGHATLYWYQQILGQGPKLLIQFQNNGVVDDSQLPKDRFSAERLKGVDSTLKIQPAKLEDSAVYLCASSAASGSYEQYFGPGTRLTVT.

This clonotype was counted at least ten times. The J gene is TRBJ1-1, the V gene TRBV7-9; unclear D gene. Trimming stripped 2 bases from V and 0 bases from J, with 7 bases between. Germline CDR1 SEHNR, CDR2 FQNEAQ (reference sequence). CDR3 length equals 14 residues. CDR3 sequence (DNA): TGTGCCAGCAGCTTATCACGCCTGAACACTGAAGCTTTCTTT. Protein product: CASSLSRLNTEAFF.

This clonotype was detected ten times or more. The J gene is TRBJ2-1, the V gene TRBV2; D call uncertain. This CDR3 is built from 11 residues. Germline loops: CDR1 SNHLY, CDR2 FYNNEI. The germline V and J ends were trimmed by 5 bases and 7 bases, with 6 bases remaining between them. CDR3 bases: TGTGCCAGCAGTAGCGAGAATGAGCAGTTCTTC. Protein product: CASSSENEQFF. Full variable domain (outside the CDR3, taken from reference TRBV2 and TRBJ2-1): EPEVTQTPSHQVTQMGQEVILRCVPISNHLYFYWYRQILGQKVEFLVSFYNNEISEKSEIFDDQFSVERPDGSNFTLKIRSTKLEDSAMYFCASSSENEQFFGPGTRLTVL.

This clonotype was detected ten times or more. The rearrangement uses TRBV20-1 and TRBJ2-3, with TRBD2 matching over 12 bases. Losses at the gene ends were 5 bases for V and 2 bases for J; bases not matched to a gene: 11. From germline, CDR1 is DFQATT and CDR2 SNEGSKA (reference sequence). The CDR3 loop spans 17 amino acids. The CDR3 protein is CSAYRLAGATSTDTQYF. DNA of the CDR3: TGCAGTGCTTACAGACTAGCGGGGGCTACCTCCACAGATACGCAGTATTTT.

This clonotype was observed a handful of times. The chain is built from TRBV6-1 and TRBJ1-4; TRBD1 matches at 9 bases. CDR1 MNHNS and CDR2 SASEGT come from the germline V gene. The CDR3 extends over 17 amino acids. J lost 3 bases, V lost 4 bases, and 9 bases had no gene match. CDR3 amino acids: CASSVLTGGSSNEKLFF. For the CDR3, the DNA is TGTGCCAGCAGTGTCCTGACAGGGGGTTCGTCTAATGAAAAACTGTTTTTT.

This clonotype was observed a few times. The gene calls are TRBV7-2 and TRBJ2-1; 8 bases agree with TRBD2. The CDR3 runs 13 residues. Germline V gives CDR1 SGHTA, CDR2 FQGNSA. V lost 1 base to trimming and J lost 9 bases; unmatched junction nucleotides: 2. The CDR3 sequence: CASSLETSGEQFF. The CDR3 DNA reads as TGTGCCAGCAGCTTAGAAACTAGCGGTGAGCAGTTCTTC.

The chain joins TRBV20-1 to TRBJ2-5; D is uncertain. V was clipped by 1 base and J by 5 bases, with 14 bases between them. The V gene's germline CDR1 is DFQATT and CDR2 SNEGSKA (reference sequence). The CDR3 is 14 residues long. The CDR3: CSARVPPTGETQYF. The CDR3 DNA sequence: TGCAGTGCTAGAGTCCCACCCACTGGGGAGACCCAGTACTTC.

In its sample, this clonotype was seen many times. J is TRBJ2-3 and V is TRBV7-3, with TRBD2 identical over 10 bases. Trimming removed 3 bases from V and 4 bases from J; junction bases left unmatched: 1. This CDR3 comprises 14 residues. Germline-derived CDR1 and CDR2 are SGHTA and FQGTGA. The CDR3: CASSLSGGADTQYF. The CDR3 DNA is TGTGCCAGCAGCTTGAGCGGGGGGGCAGATACGCAGTATTTT.

This clonotype was observed at least ten times. V gene TRBV5-1 combines with J gene TRBJ2-3, with 11 bases identical to TRBD2. CDR1 and CDR2 (germline): SGHRS, YFSETQ. V dropped 0 bases and J dropped 6; count of bases not matched to a gene: 6. This CDR3 comprises 16 residues. In nucleotides, the CDR3 is TGCGCCAGCAGCTTGGTTCGACTAGCGGGGTTTGATACGCAGTATTTT. Encoded protein: CASSLVRLAGFDTQYF. Based on the CDR3 plus reference TRBV5-1 and TRBJ2-3, the full variable domain is KAGVTQTPRYLIKTRGQQVTLSCSPISGHRSVSWYQQTPGQGLQFLFEYFSETQRNKGNFPGRFSGRQFSNSRSEMNVSTLELGDSALYLCASSLVRLAGFDTQYFGPGTRLTVL.

V usage is TRBV3-1 and J usage is TRBJ2-7, with 7 nucleotides matching TRBD2. CDR1 LGHDT and CDR2 YNNKEL come from the germline V gene (reference sequence). The CDR3 runs 16 residues. V was clipped by 5 bases and J by 3 bases; unmatched bases: 13. In DNA, the CDR3 is TGTGCCAGCAGCGATCGGTGGTTAGCGGGCCACTACGAGCAGTACTTC. This translates into CASSDRWLAGHYEQYF.

This clonotype was seen many times. J is TRBJ2-5 and V is TRBV20-1, with 7 bases fitting TRBD2. V shed 6 bases, J shed 5 bases, and the junction held 21 bases outside the gene matches. From germline, CDR1 is DFQATT and CDR2 SNEGSKA (reference sequence). The CDR3 runs 17 residues. For the CDR3, the DNA is TGCAGTGCCCGGCGGGAGCAGGGTTGGCGAGGATTGGAGACCCAGTACTTC. It specifies CSARREQGWRGLETQYF.